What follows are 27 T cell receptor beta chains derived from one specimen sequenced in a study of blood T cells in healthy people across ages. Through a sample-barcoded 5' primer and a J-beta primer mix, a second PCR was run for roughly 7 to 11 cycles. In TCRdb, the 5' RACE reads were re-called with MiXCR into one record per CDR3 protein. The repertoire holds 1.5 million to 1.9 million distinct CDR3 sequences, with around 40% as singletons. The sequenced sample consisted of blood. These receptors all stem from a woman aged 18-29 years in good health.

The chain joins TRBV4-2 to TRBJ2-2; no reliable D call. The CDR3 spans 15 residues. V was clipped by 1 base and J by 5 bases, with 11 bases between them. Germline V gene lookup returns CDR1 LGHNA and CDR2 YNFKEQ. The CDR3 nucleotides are TGTGCCAGCAGCCAAGTAAATTCCGGGACCGGGGAGCTGTTTTTT. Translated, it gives CASSQVNSGTGELFF.

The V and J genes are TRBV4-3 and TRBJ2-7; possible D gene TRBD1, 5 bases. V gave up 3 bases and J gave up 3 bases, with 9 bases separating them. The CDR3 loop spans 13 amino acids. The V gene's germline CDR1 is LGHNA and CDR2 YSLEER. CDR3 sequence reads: CASSHQGHYEQYF. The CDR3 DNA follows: TGCGCCAGCAGCCATCAGGGTCACTACGAGCAGTACTTC.

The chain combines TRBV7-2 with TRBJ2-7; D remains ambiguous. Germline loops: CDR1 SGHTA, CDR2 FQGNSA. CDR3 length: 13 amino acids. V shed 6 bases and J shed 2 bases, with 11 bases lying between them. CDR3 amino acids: CASSPWGTYEQYF. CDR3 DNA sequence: TGTGCCAGCAGTCCGTGGGGAACCTACGAGCAGTACTTC.

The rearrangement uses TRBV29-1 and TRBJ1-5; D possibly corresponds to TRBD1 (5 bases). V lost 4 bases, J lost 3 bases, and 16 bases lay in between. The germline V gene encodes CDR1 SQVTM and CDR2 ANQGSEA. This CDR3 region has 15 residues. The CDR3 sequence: CSVVVQGGFNQPQHF. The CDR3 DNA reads TGCAGCGTTGTGGTCCAGGGTGGGTTCAATCAGCCCCAGCATTTT.

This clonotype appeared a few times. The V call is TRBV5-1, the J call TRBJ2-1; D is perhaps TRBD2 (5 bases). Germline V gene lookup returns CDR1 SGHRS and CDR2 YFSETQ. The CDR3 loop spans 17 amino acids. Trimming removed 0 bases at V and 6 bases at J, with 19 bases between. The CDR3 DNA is TGCGCCAGCAGCTTGGCCAGAATAGCGCGAGCCCCCAATGAGCAGTTCTTC. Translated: CASSLARIARAPNEQFF.

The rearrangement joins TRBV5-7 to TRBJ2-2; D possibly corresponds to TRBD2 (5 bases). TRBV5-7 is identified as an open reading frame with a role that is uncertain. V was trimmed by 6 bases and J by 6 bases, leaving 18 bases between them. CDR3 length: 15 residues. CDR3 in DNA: TGTGCCAGCATCGATTCGGAGGTAATGGCCGGGGAGCTGTTTTTT. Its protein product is CASIDSEVMAGELFF.

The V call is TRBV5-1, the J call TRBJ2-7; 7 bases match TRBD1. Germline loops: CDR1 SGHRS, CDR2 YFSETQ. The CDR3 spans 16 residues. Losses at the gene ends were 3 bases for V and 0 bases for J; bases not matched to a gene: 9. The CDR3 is CASSSAGTVTSYEQYF. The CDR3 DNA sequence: TGCGCCAGCAGCTCGGCAGGGACAGTGACCTCCTACGAGCAGTACTTC. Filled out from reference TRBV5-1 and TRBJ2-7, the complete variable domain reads KAGVTQTPRYLIKTRGQQVTLSCSPISGHRSVSWYQQTPGQGLQFLFEYFSETQRNKGNFPGRFSGRQFSNSRSEMNVSTLELGDSALYLCASSSAGTVTSYEQYFGPGTRLTVT.

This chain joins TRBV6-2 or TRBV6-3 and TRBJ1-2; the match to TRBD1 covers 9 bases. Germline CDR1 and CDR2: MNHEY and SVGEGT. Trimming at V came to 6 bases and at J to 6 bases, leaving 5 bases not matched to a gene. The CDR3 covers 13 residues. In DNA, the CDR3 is TGTGCCAGCAGAGCGAGGACAGGGGATGGCTACACCTTC. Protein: CASRARTGDGYTF.

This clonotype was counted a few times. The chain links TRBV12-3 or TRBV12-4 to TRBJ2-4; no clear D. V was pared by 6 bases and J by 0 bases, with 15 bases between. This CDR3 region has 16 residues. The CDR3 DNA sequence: TGTGCCAGCAGCACCATGGCAACCTTAGCCAAAAACATTCAGTACTTC. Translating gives CASSTMATLAKNIQYF.

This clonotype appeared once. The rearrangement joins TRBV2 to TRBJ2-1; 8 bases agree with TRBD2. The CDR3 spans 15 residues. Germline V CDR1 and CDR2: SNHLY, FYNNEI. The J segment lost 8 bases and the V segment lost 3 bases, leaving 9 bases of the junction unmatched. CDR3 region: CASSESAGGGDEQFF. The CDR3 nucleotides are TGTGCCAGCAGTGAGTCGGCGGGAGGTGGAGATGAGCAGTTCTTC.

As DNA, the CDR3 is TGTGCCAGCAGCTTAACGACGTTCAATTCACCCCTCCACTTT. The encoded protein is CASSLTTFNSPLHF. The chain uses TRBV7-2 and TRBJ1-6; D gene ambiguous. V dropped 2 bases and J dropped 7 bases, with 9 bases sitting between them. This CDR3 has 14 residues. Germline values: CDR1 SGHTA, CDR2 FQGNSA.

The CDR3 sequence: CASSQGAGPQNIQYF. The CDR3 nucleotides are TGTGCCAGCAGCCAAGGAGCGGGGCCCCAAAACATTCAGTACTTC. V usage is TRBV3-1 and J usage is TRBJ2-4, with TRBD2 matching 7 bases. CDR1 is LGHDT and CDR2 is YNNKEL in the germline V gene (reference sequence). V trimming: 1 base; J trimming: 5 bases; junction bases outside the gene matches: 5. The length of the CDR3 is 15 residues.

Here the CDR3 DNA reads TGTGCCAGCAGTTTAGGTAGCGGGAGCCACGAGCAGTACTTC. Its protein product is CASSLGSGSHEQYF. The chain uses TRBV27 and TRBJ2-7, with TRBD2 matching 9 bases. J was trimmed by 5 bases and V by 2 bases; bases with no gene match: 4. Germline lookup yields CDR1 MNHEY and CDR2 SMNVEV (reference sequence). CDR3 length equals 14 residues.

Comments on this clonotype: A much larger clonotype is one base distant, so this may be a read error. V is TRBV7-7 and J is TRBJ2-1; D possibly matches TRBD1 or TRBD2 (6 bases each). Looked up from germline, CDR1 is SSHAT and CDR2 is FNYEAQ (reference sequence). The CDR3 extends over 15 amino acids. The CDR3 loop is CTSSLEGGTYNEQFF. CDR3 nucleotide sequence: TGTACTAGCAGCTTAGAAGGGGGAACCTACAATGAGCAGTTCTTC.

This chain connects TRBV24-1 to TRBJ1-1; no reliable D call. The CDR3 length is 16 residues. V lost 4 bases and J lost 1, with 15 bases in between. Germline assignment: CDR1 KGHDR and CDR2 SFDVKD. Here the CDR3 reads CATSDGSRGGNTEAFF. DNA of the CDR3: TGTGCCACCAGTGACGGAAGTCGGGGTGGGAACACTGAAGCTTTCTTT.

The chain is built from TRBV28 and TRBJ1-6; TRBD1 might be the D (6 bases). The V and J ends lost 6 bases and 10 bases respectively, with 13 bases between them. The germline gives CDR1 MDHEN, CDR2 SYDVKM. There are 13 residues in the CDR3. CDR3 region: CASRIQGHSPLHF. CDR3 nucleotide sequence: TGTGCCAGCAGGATACAGGGTCACTCACCCCTCCACTTT.

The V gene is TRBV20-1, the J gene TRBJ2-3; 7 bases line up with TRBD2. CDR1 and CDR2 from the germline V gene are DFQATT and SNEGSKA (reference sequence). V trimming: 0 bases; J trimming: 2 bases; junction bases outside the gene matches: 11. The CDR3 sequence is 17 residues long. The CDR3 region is CSARDVVASGLTDTQYF. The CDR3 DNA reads TGCAGTGCTAGAGATGTAGTGGCTAGCGGTCTCACAGATACGCAGTATTTT.

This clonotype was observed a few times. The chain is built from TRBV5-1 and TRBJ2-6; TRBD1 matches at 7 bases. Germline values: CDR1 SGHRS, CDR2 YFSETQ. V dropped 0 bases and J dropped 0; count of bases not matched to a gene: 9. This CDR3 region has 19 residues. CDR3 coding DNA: TGCGCCAGCAGCTTGGCCTCGACAGGGCCAAACTCTGGGGCCAACGTCCTGACTTTC. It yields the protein CASSLASTGPNSGANVLTF.

The CDR3 region has the DNA TGTGCCAGCAATCGGGGGGGATCGAACTATGGCTACACCTTC. Translating it yields CASNRGGSNYGYTF. This chain uses TRBV9 with TRBJ1-2; tentatively, D is TRBD1 (5 bases). Trimming took off 6 bases at V and 2 bases at J, with 14 bases between the two ends. The CDR3 is 14 residues long. Germline V CDR1 and CDR2: SGDLS, YYNGEE.

The CDR3 DNA reads TGTGCCACCAGCAGGGAAGTGGGAGTTGTGGAAAAACTGTTTTTT. Translating it yields CATSREVGVVEKLFF. V gene TRBV15 combines with J gene TRBJ1-4; D is ambiguous. The CDR3 is made up of 15 amino acids. Trimming cost V 3 bases and J 8 bases, with 16 bases left between them. Germline V CDR1 and CDR2: LNHNV, YYDKDF (reference sequence).

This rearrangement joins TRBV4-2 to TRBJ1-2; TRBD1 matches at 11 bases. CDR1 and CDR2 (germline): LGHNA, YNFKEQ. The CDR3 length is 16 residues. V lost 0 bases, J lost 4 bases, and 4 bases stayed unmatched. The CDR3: CASSQDGQGALYGYTF. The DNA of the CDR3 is TGTGCCAGCAGCCAAGATGGACAGGGGGCACTCTATGGCTACACCTTC.

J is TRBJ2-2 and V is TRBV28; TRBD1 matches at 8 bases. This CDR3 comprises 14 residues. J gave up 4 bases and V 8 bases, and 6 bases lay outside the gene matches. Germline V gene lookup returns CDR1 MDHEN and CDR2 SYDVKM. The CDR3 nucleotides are TGTGCCAGCCGCAGGGGGCAGAGCACCGGGGAGCTGTTTTTT. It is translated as CASRRGQSTGELFF. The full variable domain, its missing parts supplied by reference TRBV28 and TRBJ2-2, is DVKVTQSSRYLVKRTGEKVFLECVQDMDHENMFWYRQDPGLGLRLIYFSYDVKMKEKGDIPEGYSVSREKKERFSLILESASTNQTSMYLCASRRGQSTGELFFGEGSRLTVL.

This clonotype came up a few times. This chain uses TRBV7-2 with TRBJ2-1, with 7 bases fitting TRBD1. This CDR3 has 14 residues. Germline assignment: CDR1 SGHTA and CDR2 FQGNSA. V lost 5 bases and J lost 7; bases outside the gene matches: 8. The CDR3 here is CASSAYRGGNEQFF. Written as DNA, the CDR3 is TGTGCCAGCAGCGCCTACAGGGGCGGGAATGAGCAGTTCTTC.

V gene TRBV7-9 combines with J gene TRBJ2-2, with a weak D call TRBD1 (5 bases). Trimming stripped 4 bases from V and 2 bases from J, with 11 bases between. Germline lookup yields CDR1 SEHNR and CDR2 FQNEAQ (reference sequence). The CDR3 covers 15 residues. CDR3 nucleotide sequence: TGTGCCAGCAGCTCGACAGAGGCAAACACCGGGGAGCTGTTTTTT. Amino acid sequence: CASSSTEANTGELFF.

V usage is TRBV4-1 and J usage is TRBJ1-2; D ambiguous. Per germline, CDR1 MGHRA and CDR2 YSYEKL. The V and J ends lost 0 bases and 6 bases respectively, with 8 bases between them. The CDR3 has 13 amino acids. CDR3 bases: TGCGCCAGCAGCCAAGAGCAGTGGGATGGCTACACCTTC. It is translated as CASSQEQWDGYTF.

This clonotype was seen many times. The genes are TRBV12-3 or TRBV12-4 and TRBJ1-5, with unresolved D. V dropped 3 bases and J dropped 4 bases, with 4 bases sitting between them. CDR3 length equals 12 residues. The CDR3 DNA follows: TGTGCCAGCAGTTTTAGAAATCAGCCCCAGCATTTT. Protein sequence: CASSFRNQPQHF.

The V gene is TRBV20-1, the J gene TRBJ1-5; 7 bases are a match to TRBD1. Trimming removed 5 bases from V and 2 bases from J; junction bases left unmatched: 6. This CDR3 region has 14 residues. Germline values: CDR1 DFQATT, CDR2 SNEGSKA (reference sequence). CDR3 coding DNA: TGCAGTGCTTCCGACAGGGTAGGCAATCAGCCCCAGCATTTT. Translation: CSASDRVGNQPQHF.